A single sample is the source of the 24 T cell receptor beta chains below, sequenced in a study of post-analysis software for immune sequencing data. Unique molecular identifiers tagged the TCR beta cDNA libraries. TCRdb re-called the PCR reads with MiXCR, one entry per CDR3 protein. Of about 770,000 distinct CDR3 sequences listed, 35% to 55% are singletons. For these TCRs, the target antigens are not known. Study results and caveats: TRBV segments more frequent in patients than in controls numbered several and included TRBV5-6, TRBV5-1 and TRBV20-1.

The sample was blood. The origin of the receptors is a girl under 18 with multiple sclerosis.

This sequence joins TRBV10-3 and TRBJ2-5, with 12 bases fitting TRBD2. CDR3 length: 14 amino acids. Germline V gene data show CDR1 as ENHRY and CDR2 as SYGVKD. J was trimmed by 4 bases and V by 10 bases; bases with no gene match: 7. CDR3 coding DNA: TGTGCCACCGGACTAGCGGGAAGGGCAGAGACCCAGTACTTC. The encoded protein is CATGLAGRAETQYF.

The V gene is TRBV18, the J gene TRBJ2-1; TRBD2 is a possible D gene (5 bases). This CDR3 is built from 16 residues. Germline CDR1 is KGHSH and CDR2 is LQKENI. Trimming cost V 3 bases and J 6 bases, with 18 bases left between them. The CDR3 DNA reads TGTGCCAGCTCACCCGGGTCGGAGAGAGCGGTCAATGAGCAGTTCTTC. Translation: CASSPGSERAVNEQFF.

In regard to this clonotype: This may be a read error, as it is one base from a much larger clone. The J gene is TRBJ2-3, the V gene TRBV7-8; TRBD2 agrees at 13 bases. Trimming at V came to 5 bases and at J to 6 bases, leaving 2 bases not matched to a gene. This CDR3 spans 14 amino acids. The germline gives CDR1 SGHVS, CDR2 FQNEAQ. The CDR3 reads CASSTLAGGDTQYF. The CDR3 DNA is TGTGCCAGCAGCACACTAGCGGGAGGGGATACGCAGTATTTT.

The chain employs TRBV2 and TRBJ2-5, with D perhaps being TRBD1 or TRBD2 (5 bases each). This CDR3 region has 14 residues. V dropped 6 bases and J dropped 0 bases, with 11 bases sitting between them. Looked up from germline, CDR1 is SNHLY and CDR2 is FYNNEI. The DNA of the CDR3 is TGTGCCAGCAGGGACGGGACCTACCAAGAGACCCAGTACTTC. This translates into CASRDGTYQETQYF.

CDR3 residues: CASRRDRGIGEAFF. In DNA form, the CDR3 reads TGTGCCAGCAGAAGGGACAGGGGAATTGGCGAAGCTTTCTTT. This chain links TRBV12-3 or TRBV12-4 with TRBJ1-1; 10 bases align to TRBD1. The CDR3 runs 14 residues. V dropped 6 bases and J dropped 8; count of bases not matched to a gene: 9.

This clonotype occurred once. V and J are TRBV6-6 and TRBJ2-7; 12 bases map to TRBD2. The trim removed 7 bases at V and 3 bases at J, leaving 7 bases unmatched. The germline V gene has CDR1 MNHNY and CDR2 SVGAGI (reference sequence). The CDR3 sequence is 15 residues long. The CDR3 is CASTLLAGGSYEQYF. CDR3 in DNA: TGTGCCAGCACCCTACTAGCGGGAGGCAGCTACGAGCAGTACTTC.

This clonotype was found a few times. This chain uses TRBV12-3 or TRBV12-4 with TRBJ2-1; no firm D call. This CDR3 region has 14 residues. V lost 3 bases to trimming and J lost 6 bases, with 12 bases between them. Here the CDR3 DNA reads TGTGCCAGCAGTTTTGGAGTGAAACCCAATGAGCAGTTCTTC. Amino acids: CASSFGVKPNEQFF.

This clonotype was counted between two and nine times. The chain carries TRBV10-3 and TRBJ1-1; weak D call: TRBD1 (6 bases). Germline CDR1 reads ENHRY; CDR2 reads SYGVKD. V shed 6 bases and J shed 5 bases, with 16 bases lying between them. CDR3 length: 14 residues. The CDR3 loop reads CAIRTTGGGTEAFF. CDR3 DNA sequence: TGTGCCATCAGGACGACAGGAGGGGGGACTGAAGCTTTCTTT.

This clonotype was seen a handful of times. This chain links TRBV9 with TRBJ2-1; D is ambiguous. V was pared by 3 bases and J by 12 bases, with 13 bases between. The length of the CDR3 is 12 residues. Germline V CDR1 and CDR2: SGDLS, YYNGEE. This chain's CDR3 is CASSGQAPAQFF. In DNA, the CDR3 is TGTGCCAGCAGCGGGCAGGCACCGGCGCAGTTCTTC.

This clonotype was detected only a few times. The V gene is TRBV20-1, the J gene TRBJ1-2; unclear D gene. V was trimmed by 0 bases and J by 2 bases, leaving 10 bases between them. The CDR3 length is 14 residues. CDR1 and CDR2 (germline): DFQATT, SNEGSKA (reference sequence). For the CDR3, the DNA is TGCAGTGCTAGAGATCTGGCCCAGAACTATGGCTACACCTTC. This encodes CSARDLAQNYGYTF.

This clonotype was seen a single time. The rearrangement links TRBV30 to TRBJ1-1; D not resolved. This CDR3 has 11 residues. V was cut by 3 bases and J by 3 bases, with 5 bases left in between. Germline V gene data show CDR1 as GTSNPN and CDR2 as SVGIG (reference sequence). The chain's CDR3 is CAWRWDTEAFF. The CDR3 DNA is TGTGCCTGGAGATGGGACACTGAAGCTTTCTTT.

This clonotype was counted only a few times. V usage is TRBV29-1 and J usage is TRBJ2-7; D may be TRBD2 (6 bases). Gene TRBJ2-5 matches the end of the DNA better, so the J call may be wrong. Germline assignment: CDR1 SQVTM and CDR2 ANQGSEA. The CDR3 consists of 12 residues. The CDR3 loop reads CSVRLGGETQYF. Here the CDR3 DNA reads TGCAGCGTAAGACTAGGCGGTGAGACCCAGTACTTC.

This chain joins TRBV7-8 and TRBJ2-7, with TRBD2 matching over 11 bases. The V and J ends lost 0 bases and 3 bases, in that order; junction bases with no gene match: 7. The germline gives CDR1 SGHVS, CDR2 FQNEAQ. The CDR3 extends over 17 amino acids. DNA of the CDR3: TGTGCCAGCAGCTTAGCTAGCGGGAGGGCCATAAACTACGAGCAGTACTTC. It encodes CASSLASGRAINYEQYF.

The chain employs TRBV3-1 and TRBJ2-1; possibly TRBD1 for D (5 bases). Trimming shortened V by 4 bases and J by 2 bases, and 18 bases separated the two germline ends. Per the germline V gene, CDR1 is LGHDT and CDR2 is YNNKEL (reference sequence). The CDR3 extends over 17 amino acids. The CDR3 region has the DNA TGTGCCAGCAGCCCTAGTCTTCTTCAGGGTGCCTACAATGAGCAGTTCTTC. Its protein product is CASSPSLLQGAYNEQFF.

This clonotype was observed a handful of times. The genes are TRBV15 and TRBJ1-1; possibly TRBD1 for D (5 bases). V lost 6 bases to trimming and J lost 1 base, with 6 bases between them. The CDR3 covers 12 residues. The germline gives CDR1 LNHNV, CDR2 YYDKDF (reference sequence). CDR3: CATRDTNTEAFF. CDR3 nucleotide sequence: TGTGCCACCAGGGACACGAACACTGAAGCTTTCTTT. Full variable domain (missing parts from reference TRBV15 and TRBJ1-1): DAMVIQNPRYQVTQFGKPVTLSCSQTLNHNVMYWYQQKSSQAPKLLFHYYDKDFNNEADTPDNFQSRRPNTSFCFLDIRSPGLGDTAMYLCATRDTNTEAFFGQGTRLTVV.

CDR3 amino acids: CASSSGQDIYYGYTF. DNA for the CDR3: TGCGCCAGCAGTTCGGGACAGGATATCTACTATGGCTACACCTTC. V and J are TRBV10-2 and TRBJ1-2; 8 bases are a match to TRBD1. Germline CDR1 WSHSY, CDR2 SAAADI. The CDR3 has 15 amino acids. Losses at the gene ends were 5 bases for V and 3 bases for J; bases not matched to a gene: 8.

This chain joins TRBV20-1 and TRBJ2-7, with unresolved D. CDR3 length equals 14 residues. CDR1 and CDR2 from the germline V gene are DFQATT and SNEGSKA (reference sequence). Deletions cut 2 bases from V and 1 base from J, with 12 bases between. The CDR3 DNA sequence: TGCAGTGCTAGAAACCCGGACGGGTCCTACGAGCAGTACTTC. Its translation: CSARNPDGSYEQYF.

This chain uses TRBV12-3 or TRBV12-4 with TRBJ1-2; D unresolved. The V gene lost 5 bases and the J gene lost 4 bases, with 11 bases spanning the gap. CDR3 length: 13 residues. The CDR3 region is CASSQGYGYGYTF. The CDR3 DNA reads TGTGCCAGCAGTCAAGGATACGGCTATGGCTACACCTTC.

This sequence joins TRBV9 and TRBJ2-7, with D possibly called TRBD1 or TRBD2 (6 bases each). V was pared by 1 base and J by 9 bases, with 17 bases between. Germline V CDR1 and CDR2: SGDLS, YYNGEE. This CDR3 comprises 14 residues. The CDR3 DNA reads TGTGCCAGCAGCGTACCCCTAGGGGGAGCGGGGCAGTACTTC. It codes for CASSVPLGGAGQYF.

This clonotype was seen more than once but under ten times. This rearrangement joins TRBV29-1 to TRBJ2-1; D is undetermined. Germline V gene sequence: CDR1 SQVTM, CDR2 ANQGSEA. V was shortened by 4 bases and J by 6 bases, with 10 bases between the two germline ends. This CDR3 is built from 12 residues. CDR3 DNA: TGCAGCGTTGCCGCCGACGGCAATGAGCAGTTCTTC. Its translation: CSVAADGNEQFF.

This clonotype was seen only a few times. The genes are TRBV9 and TRBJ1-6; TRBD1 is a possible D gene (5 bases). V dropped 0 bases and J dropped 10 bases, with 5 bases sitting between them. CDR3 length equals 12 residues. Germline V CDR1 and CDR2: SGDLS, YYNGEE. CDR3 sequence reads: CASSVGGSPLHF. Written as DNA, the CDR3 is TGTGCCAGCAGCGTAGGGGGGTCACCCCTCCACTTT.

This clonotype occurred once. This chain's CDR3 is CASSQDTGNTEAFF. In nucleotides, the CDR3 is TGCGCCAGCAGCCAAGATACAGGGAACACTGAAGCTTTCTTT. This chain links TRBV4-1 with TRBJ1-1; possible D gene TRBD1, 5 bases. Germline V CDR1 and CDR2: MGHRA, YSYEKL. The CDR3 spans 14 residues. The V end was cut by 0 bases, the J end by 1 base, with 6 bases between.

The CDR3 DNA reads as TGTGCCAGCAGTAAAGGGGGTTCGGGGGCCAACGTCCTGACTTTC. This codes for CASSKGGSGANVLTF. This sequence joins TRBV3-1 and TRBJ2-6; TRBD1 might be the D (6 bases). CDR1 is LGHDT, CDR2 YNNKEL, per germline (reference sequence). This CDR3 has 15 residues. V lost 6 bases and J 4 bases, leaving 13 bases between the germline ends.

This clonotype turned up a few times. This chain links TRBV7-9 with TRBJ2-7; D ambiguous. TRBJ2-5 matches the DNA end more closely, so the J call is doubtful. CDR1 SEHNR and CDR2 FQNEAQ come from the germline V gene (reference sequence). This CDR3 contains 13 residues. The CDR3 DNA is TGTGCCAGCAGCTTAAACTTCGGAGAGACCCAGTACTTC. Amino acids: CASSLNFGETQYF.